The entry below describes one T cell receptor (beta chain). The CDR3 extends over 15 amino acids. Germline assignment: CDR1 SQVTM and CDR2 ANQGSEA. The ends were cut back, 7 bases at V and 4 bases at J, with 20 bases in the middle. The data are from a study of blood T cell repertoires in COVID-19. Study-wide context: T cells, B-cell-depleted T cells, or PBMCs supplied cDNA or gDNA.

In the study's own analysis: Cell counts per sample came from amplifying reference gene primers. The data were produced by immunoSEQ multiplex PCR, yet TCRdb's version contains in-frame clones alone and is incomplete. From that table come the V and J calls and clone size; the DNA was used to work out D and trimming. The repertoire holds approximately 310,000 clones, with approximately 85% as singletons. The sequenced material came from PBMCs or T cells enriched from blood (not recorded which). The rearrangement links TRBV29-1 to TRBJ1-5; maybe TRBD1 (5 bases). This sequence was found in a man aged 25-45 years who had recovered from COVID-19. In DNA, the CDR3 is TGCAGCGCTCCCCCGTGCAGGGTCGGAAATCAGCCCCAGCATTTT. Protein sequence: CSAPPCRVGNQPQHF.